This T cell receptor (beta chain) was recorded in a study of CD8 T cells in Susac syndrome. Study conclusions and caveats: The CD4+ T cell repertoires that were profiled in Susac syndrome showed no clonal expansion.

RNA totalling about 0.45 to 1 ug underwent reverse transcription with random hexamers. The immunoSEQ assay covered 54 Vbeta and 13 Jbeta segments for CDR3. One entry per CDR3 protein results from TCRdb running MiXCR on the immunoSEQ multiplex PCR reads. The sample holds roughly 200,000 distinct CDR3 sequences; 91% are singletons and the top ten take over 0.075%. The CDR3 has 13 residues. Trimming took off 8 bases at V and 0 bases at J, with 10 bases between the two ends. CD8+ and CD4+ T cells from blood underwent TCR beta sequencing. The authors negatively isolated CD8+ and CD4+ T cells and FACS-enriched TEMRA cells. For this clonotype: The antigen is undetermined.

The TCR comes from a human donor with Susac syndrome. The specimen was CD4+ T cells from PBMCs. V and J are TRBV12-3 or TRBV12-4 and TRBJ1-1; no clear D gene. The DNA for the CDR3 is TGTGCCAGCTGGGGTTACATGAACACTGAAGCTTTCTTT. Translating gives CASWGYMNTEAFF.